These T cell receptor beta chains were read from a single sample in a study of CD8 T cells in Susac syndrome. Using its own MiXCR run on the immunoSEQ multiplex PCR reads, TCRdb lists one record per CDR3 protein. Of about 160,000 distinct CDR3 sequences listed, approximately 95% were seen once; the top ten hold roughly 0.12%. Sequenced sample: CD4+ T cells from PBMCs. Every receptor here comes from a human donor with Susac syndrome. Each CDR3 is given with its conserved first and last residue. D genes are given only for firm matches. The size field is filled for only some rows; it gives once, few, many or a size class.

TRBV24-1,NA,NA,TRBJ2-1,CATSDRGFGDEQFF,TGTGCCACCAGTGACCGGGGGTTTGGGGATGAGCAGTTCTTC
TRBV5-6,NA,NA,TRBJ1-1,CASSFLTVDTEAFF,TGTGCCAGCAGCTTTCTAACAGTGGACACTGAAGCTTTCTTT
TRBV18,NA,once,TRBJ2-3,CASSPDGAPTDTQYF,TGTGCCAGCTCACCGGACGGAGCCCCCACAGATACGCAGTATTTT
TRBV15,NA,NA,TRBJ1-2,CATGGQFGYTF,TGTGCCACCGGAGGACAGTTTGGCTACACCTTC
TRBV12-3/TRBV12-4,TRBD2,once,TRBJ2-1,CASSLLAASYNEQFF,TGTGCCAGCAGTTTGCTAGCGGCCTCCTACAATGAGCAGTTCTTC
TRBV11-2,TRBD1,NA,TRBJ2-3,CASSSLRDRSSTDTQYF,TGTGCCAGCAGTTCCCTTAGGGACAGGTCTAGCACAGATACGCAGTATTTT
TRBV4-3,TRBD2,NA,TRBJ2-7,CASSQENAGDLEQYF,TGCGCCAGCAGCCAAGAAAACGCGGGAGATTTGGAGCAGTACTTC
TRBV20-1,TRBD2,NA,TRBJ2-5,CSAREAGAVETQYF,TGCAGTGCTAGGGAAGCGGGGGCTGTGGAGACCCAGTACTTC
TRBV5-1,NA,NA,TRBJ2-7,CASSRIEGSAYEQYF,TGCGCCAGCAGCAGGATCGAGGGCAGCGCCTACGAGCAGTACTTC
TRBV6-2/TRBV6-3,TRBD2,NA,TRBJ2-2,CASSHHLGLAGQNTGELFF,TGTGCCAGCAGCCACCACCTGGGACTAGCGGGACAGAACACCGGGGAGCTGTTTTTT
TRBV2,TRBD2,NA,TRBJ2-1,CASSGATSGSSYNEQFF,TGTGCCAGCAGTGGAGCAACTAGCGGGAGCTCCTACAATGAGCAGTTCTTC
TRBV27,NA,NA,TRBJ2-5,CASADGETQYF,TGTGCCAGCGCTGACGGGGAGACCCAGTACTTC
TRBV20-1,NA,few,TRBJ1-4,CSARGPTNEKLFF,TGCAGTGCTAGAGGGCCAACTAATGAAAAACTGTTTTTT
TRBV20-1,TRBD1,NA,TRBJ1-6,CSARGQGNSPLHF,TGCAGTGCTAGGGGACAGGGTAATTCACCCCTCCACTTT
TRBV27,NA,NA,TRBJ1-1,CASSLSPGPMNTEAFF,TGTGCCAGCAGTTTATCACCCGGTCCAATGAACACTGAAGCTTTCTTT
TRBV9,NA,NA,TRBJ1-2,CASSPEGILYGYTF,TGTGCCAGCAGCCCAGAGGGCATCCTATATGGCTACACCTTC
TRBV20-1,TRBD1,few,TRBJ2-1,CSAGQGGNEQFF,TGCAGTGCTGGACAGGGGGGCAATGAGCAGTTCTTC
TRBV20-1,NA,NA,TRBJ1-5,CSAIITGKNQPQHF,TGCAGTGCTATTATCACAGGAAAAAATCAGCCCCAGCATTTT
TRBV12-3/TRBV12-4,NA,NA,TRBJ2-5,CATSRDTRQETQYF,TGTGCCACCTCCCGGGACACACGACAGGAGACCCAGTACTTC
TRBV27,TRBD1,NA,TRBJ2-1,CASRPLGDRGNEQFF,TGTGCCAGCAGACCCCTTGGGGACAGGGGCAATGAGCAGTTCTTC
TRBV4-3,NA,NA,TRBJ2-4,CASSRGNGDIQYF,TGCGCCAGCAGCCGAGGGAATGGGGACATTCAGTACTTC
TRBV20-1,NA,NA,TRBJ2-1,CSARDLQGSSYNEQFF,TGCAGTGCTAGAGACCTACAGGGCAGCTCCTACAATGAGCAGTTCTTC